Here is one TCR beta chain with its context. The sample comes from a study of tumor-infiltrating lymphocytes in oesophageal squamous cell carcinoma. TCRdb analysed the PCR reads with MiXCR anew, one entry per CDR3 protein. The repertoire has about 15,000 distinct CDR3 sequences, more than 50% of them found once; the top ten carry around 18%. V lost 5 bases and J 4 bases, leaving 15 bases between the germline ends. The CDR3 runs 15 residues. Germline V gene data show CDR1 as SGHTA and CDR2 as FQGTGA. This receptor was obtained from a male donor with esophageal squamous cell carcinoma. Material for sequencing was esophageal tumor tissue. V usage is TRBV7-3 and J usage is TRBJ2-1, with D perhaps TRBD1 or TRBD2 (5 bases each). In nucleotides, the CDR3 is TGTGCCAGCAGCGCCCCCGGGACGGGATACAATGAGCAGTTCTTC. Translation gives CASSAPGTGYNEQFF.